The clone carrying this T cell receptor beta chain was seen a handful of times. Its antigen is still unknown. The CDR3 consists of 14 residues. The ends were cut back, 3 bases at V and 5 bases at J, with 15 bases in the middle. Germline CDR1 and CDR2: SGHDT and YYEEEE. TCRdb reprocessed the 5' RACE reads via MiXCR and lists one record per CDR3 protein. The repertoire holds some 670,000 distinct CDR3 sequences, with around an eighth as singletons. These data are taken from a study of T cells after yellow fever vaccination. Study outcomes and limitations: On re-exposure, the response was weaker but peaked faster, at day 5 versus 15.

This specimen was PBMCs, taken on the day of the yellow fever booster vaccination. The chain couples TRBV5-6 to TRBJ2-7; no clear D gene. The clonotype originates from a man aged 25-45 years who received the YFV17D yellow fever vaccine. CDR3 region: CASSSTPRTNEQYF. CDR3 bases: TGTGCCAGCAGCTCTACCCCCAGGACCAACGAGCAGTACTTC.